This TCR beta chain was captured in a study of T-cell reconstitution after alpha-beta-depleted transplantation in children. From germline, CDR1 is SGHTA and CDR2 FQGNSA. The CDR3 consists of 15 residues. Trimming took 0 bases from V and 3 from J, leaving 9 bases between them. The authors prepared the TCRbeta library with unique molecular identifiers. TCRdb re-called the PCR reads with MiXCR, one entry per CDR3 protein. This sample yields hundreds of thousands of distinct CDR3 sequences, of which approximately 15% are seen a single time; over 0.95% belongs to the top ten. In its sample, this clonotype was seen many times.

The sequencing here drew on PBMCs from the stem cell graft donor, taken from the stem cell graft. The chain is built from TRBV7-2 and TRBJ2-1; D not certain. The TCR was taken from a human donor who donated a stem cell graft to a child with acute myeloid leukemia. The CDR3 sequence is CASSLAGSGYNEQFF. The DNA of the CDR3 is TGTGCCAGCAGCTTAGCGGGGTCGGGCTACAATGAGCAGTTCTTC.